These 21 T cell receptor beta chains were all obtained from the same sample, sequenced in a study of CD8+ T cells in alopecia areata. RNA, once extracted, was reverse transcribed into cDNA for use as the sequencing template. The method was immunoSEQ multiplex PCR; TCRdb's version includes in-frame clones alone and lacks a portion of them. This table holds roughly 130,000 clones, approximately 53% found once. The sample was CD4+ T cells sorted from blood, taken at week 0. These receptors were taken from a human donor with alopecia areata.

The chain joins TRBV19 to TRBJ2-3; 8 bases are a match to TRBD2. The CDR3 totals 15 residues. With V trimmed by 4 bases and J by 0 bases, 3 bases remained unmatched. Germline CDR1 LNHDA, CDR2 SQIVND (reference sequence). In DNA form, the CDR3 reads TGTGCCAGTAGTAAGGCTAGCGGGAGCACAGATACGCAGTATTTT. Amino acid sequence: CASSKASGSTDTQYF.

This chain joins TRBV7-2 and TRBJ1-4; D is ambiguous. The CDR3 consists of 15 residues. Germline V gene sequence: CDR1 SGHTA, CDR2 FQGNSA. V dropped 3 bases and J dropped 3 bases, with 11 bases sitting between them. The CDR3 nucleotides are TGTGCCAGCAGCTTCACTCAGGCGGCTAATGAAAAACTGTTTTTT. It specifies CASSFTQAANEKLFF. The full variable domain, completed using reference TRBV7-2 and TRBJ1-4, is GAGVSQSPSNKVTEKGKDVELRCDPISGHTALYWYRQSLGQGLEFLIYFQGNSAPDKSGLPSDRFSAERTGGSVSTLTIQRTQQEDSAVYLCASSFTQAANEKLFFGSGTQLSVL.

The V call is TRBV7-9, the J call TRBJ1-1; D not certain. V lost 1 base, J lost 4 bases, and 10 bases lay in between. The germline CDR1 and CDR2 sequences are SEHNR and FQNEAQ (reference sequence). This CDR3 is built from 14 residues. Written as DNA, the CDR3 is TGTGCCAGCAGCTTAGGCGATCTGAGCACTGAAGCTTTCTTT. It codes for CASSLGDLSTEAFF.

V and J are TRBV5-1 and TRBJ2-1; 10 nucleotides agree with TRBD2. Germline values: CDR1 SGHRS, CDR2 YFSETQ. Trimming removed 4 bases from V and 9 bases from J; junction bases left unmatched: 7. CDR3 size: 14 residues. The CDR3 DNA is TGCGCCAGCAGCGCGGGACTAGCGATTGTTGAGCAGTTCTTC. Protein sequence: CASSAGLAIVEQFF.

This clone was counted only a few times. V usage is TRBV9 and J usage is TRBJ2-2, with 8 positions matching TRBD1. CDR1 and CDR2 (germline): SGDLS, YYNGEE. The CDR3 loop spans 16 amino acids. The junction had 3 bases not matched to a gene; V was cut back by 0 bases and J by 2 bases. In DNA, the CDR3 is TGTGCCAGCAGCGTAGGCGGACAGGGTAACACCGGGGAGCTGTTTTTT. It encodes CASSVGGQGNTGELFF.

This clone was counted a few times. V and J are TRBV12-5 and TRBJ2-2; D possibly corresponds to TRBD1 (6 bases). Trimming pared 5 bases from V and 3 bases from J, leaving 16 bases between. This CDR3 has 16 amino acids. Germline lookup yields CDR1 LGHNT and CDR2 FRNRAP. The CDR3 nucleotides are TGTGCTAGTGGTCTCACCACAGGGACCCACACCGGGGAGCTGTTTTTT. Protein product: CASGLTTGTHTGELFF.

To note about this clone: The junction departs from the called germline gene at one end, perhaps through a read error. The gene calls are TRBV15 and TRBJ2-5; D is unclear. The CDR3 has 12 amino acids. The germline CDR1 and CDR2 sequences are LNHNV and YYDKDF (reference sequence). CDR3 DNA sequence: TGTGCCACCAGCAGAGATCTCTTACTACCTGACTTC. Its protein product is CATSRDLLLPDF.

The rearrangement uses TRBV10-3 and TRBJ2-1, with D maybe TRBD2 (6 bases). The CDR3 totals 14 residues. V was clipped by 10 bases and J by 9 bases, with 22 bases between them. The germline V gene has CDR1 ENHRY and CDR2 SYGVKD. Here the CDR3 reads CATRLGGERGEQFF. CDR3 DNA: TGTGCCACCAGGCTCGGGGGAGAGAGGGGTGAGCAGTTCTTC.

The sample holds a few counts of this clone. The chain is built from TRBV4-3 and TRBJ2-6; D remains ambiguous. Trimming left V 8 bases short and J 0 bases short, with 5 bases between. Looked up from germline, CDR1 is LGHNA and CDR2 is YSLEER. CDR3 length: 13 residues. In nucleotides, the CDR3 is TGCGCCAGCGCCTTCTCTGGGGCCAACGTCCTGACTTTC. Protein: CASAFSGANVLTF.

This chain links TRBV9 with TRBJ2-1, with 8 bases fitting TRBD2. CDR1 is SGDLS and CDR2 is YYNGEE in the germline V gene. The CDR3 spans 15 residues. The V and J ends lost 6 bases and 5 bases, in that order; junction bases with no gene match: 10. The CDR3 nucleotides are TGTGCCAGCACGAGATCCAGCGGGAGCCACAATGAGCAGTTCTTC. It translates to CASTRSSGSHNEQFF.

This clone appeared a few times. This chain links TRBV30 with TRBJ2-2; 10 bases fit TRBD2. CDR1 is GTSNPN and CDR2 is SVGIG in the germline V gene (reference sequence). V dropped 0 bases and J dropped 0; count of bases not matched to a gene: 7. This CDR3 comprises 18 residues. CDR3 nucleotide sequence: TGTGCCTGGAGTGTTCGGACTAGCGGTATTTCGAACACCGGGGAGCTGTTTTTT. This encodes CAWSVRTSGISNTGELFF.

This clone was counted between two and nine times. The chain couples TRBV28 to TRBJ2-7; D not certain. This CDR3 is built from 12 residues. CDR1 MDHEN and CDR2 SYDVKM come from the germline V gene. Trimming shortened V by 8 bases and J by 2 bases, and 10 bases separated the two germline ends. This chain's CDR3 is CASSETTYEQYF. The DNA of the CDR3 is TGTGCCAGCTCCGAAACCACCTACGAGCAGTACTTC.

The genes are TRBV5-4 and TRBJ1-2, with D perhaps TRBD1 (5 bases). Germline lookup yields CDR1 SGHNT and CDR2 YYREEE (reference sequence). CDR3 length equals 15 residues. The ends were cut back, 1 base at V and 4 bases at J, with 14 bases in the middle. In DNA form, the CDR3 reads TGTGCCAGCAGCTTGCAGGGCAGGGATGGCTATGGCTACACCTTC. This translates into CASSLQGRDGYGYTF.

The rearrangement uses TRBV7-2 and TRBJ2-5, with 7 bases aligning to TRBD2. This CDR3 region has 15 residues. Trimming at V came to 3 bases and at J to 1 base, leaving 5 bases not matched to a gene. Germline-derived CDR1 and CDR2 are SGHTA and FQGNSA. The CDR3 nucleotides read TGTGCCAGCAGCTTGCGGGGGACCCTCCAAGAGACCCAGTACTTC. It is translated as CASSLRGTLQETQYF.

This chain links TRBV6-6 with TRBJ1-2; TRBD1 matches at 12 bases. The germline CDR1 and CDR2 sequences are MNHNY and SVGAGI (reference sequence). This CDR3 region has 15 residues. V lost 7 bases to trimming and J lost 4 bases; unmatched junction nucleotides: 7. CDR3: CASTRGTGGVYGYTF. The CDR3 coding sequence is TGTGCCAGCACTCGAGGGACAGGGGGCGTCTATGGCTACACCTTC.

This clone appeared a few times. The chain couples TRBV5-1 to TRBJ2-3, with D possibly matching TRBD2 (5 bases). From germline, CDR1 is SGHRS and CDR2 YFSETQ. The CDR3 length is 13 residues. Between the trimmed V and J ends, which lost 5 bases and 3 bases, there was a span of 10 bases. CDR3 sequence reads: CASRVGDTDTQYF. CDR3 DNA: TGCGCCAGCAGAGTCGGGGATACAGATACGCAGTATTTT.

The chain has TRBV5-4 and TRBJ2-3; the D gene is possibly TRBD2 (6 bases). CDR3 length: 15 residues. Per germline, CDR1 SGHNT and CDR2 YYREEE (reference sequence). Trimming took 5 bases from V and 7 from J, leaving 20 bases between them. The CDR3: CASSTLGGERYTQYF. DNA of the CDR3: TGTGCCAGCAGTACCTTGGGGGGAGAACGATATACGCAGTATTTT.

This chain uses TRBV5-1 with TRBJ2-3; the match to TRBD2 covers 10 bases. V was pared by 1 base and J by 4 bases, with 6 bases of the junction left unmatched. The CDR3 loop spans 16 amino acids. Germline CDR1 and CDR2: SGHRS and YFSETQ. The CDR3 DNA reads TGCGCCAGCAGCTTGTATCAGCGGGGGGGACCAGATACGCAGTATTTT. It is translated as CASSLYQRGGPDTQYF.

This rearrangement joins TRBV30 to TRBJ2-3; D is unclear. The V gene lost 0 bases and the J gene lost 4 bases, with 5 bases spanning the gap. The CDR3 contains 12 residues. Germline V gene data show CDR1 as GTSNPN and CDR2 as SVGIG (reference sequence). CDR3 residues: CAWSVRADTQYF. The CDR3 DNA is TGTGCCTGGAGTGTACGGGCAGATACGCAGTATTTT.

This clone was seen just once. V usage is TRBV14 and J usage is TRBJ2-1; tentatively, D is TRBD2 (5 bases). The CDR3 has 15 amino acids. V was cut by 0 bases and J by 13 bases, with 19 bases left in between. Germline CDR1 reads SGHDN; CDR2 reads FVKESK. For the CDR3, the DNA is TGTGCCAGCAGCCAAGAGGATTGGGCCCGAGGGTATCAGTTCTTC. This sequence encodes CASSQEDWARGYQFF.

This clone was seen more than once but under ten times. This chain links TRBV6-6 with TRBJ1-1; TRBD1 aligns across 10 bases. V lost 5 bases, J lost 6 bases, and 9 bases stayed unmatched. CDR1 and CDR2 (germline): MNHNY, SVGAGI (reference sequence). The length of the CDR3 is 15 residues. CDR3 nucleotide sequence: TGTGCCAGCAGTGGTTCGGACAGGGGGTTTCCTGAAGCTTTCTTT. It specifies CASSGSDRGFPEAFF.